The rows below give T cell receptor beta chains drawn from one sample of a study of T cells in Graves' hyperthyroidism and ophthalmopathy. TCRdb analysed the multiplex PCR reads with MiXCR anew, one entry per CDR3 protein. The table shows roughly 570,000 distinct CDR3 sequences, with about 43% occurring only once. Sequencing used peripheral blood or thyroid tissue (not recorded which). The receptor source for this set is an adult woman with Graves' disease, either hyperthyroidism or ophthalmopathy (not recorded which). CDR3s include the opening cysteine and the closing phenylalanine or tryptophan. The D gene is left open where the match is weak. Some rows mark clone size as missing; the rest say once, few, many or name a class of expanded clone.

CDR3 DNA	CDR3 protein	D gene	clone size	V gene	J gene
TGTGCCACCAGTGATCAAGACAGGGGGAGTAGGGAGCTGTTTTTT	CATSDQDRGSRELFF	TRBD1	-	TRBV24-1	TRBJ2-2
TGCGCCAGCAGCCAAGGGTGGCGGACTAGGGTCTACGAGCAGTACTTC	CASSQGWRTRVYEQYF	TRBD2	many	TRBV4-1	TRBJ2-7
TGCGCCAGCAGCCAAACGCCTCGGACTAGCCTTCTCGAGCAGTACTTC	CASSQTPRTSLLEQYF	TRBD2	many	TRBV4-1	TRBJ2-7
TGTGCCTGGAGTGCAGGGGGCTCTGGGGCCAACGTCCTGACTTTC	CAWSAGGSGANVLTF	TRBD1	few	TRBV30	TRBJ2-6
TGCAGCGTTGTATCGGGGTCCGCTGAAGCTTTCTTT	CSVVSGSAEAFF	-	few	TRBV29-1	TRBJ1-1
TGTGCCACCAGTGATCGTGGACTAGCCACCGGGGAGCTGTTTTTT	CATSDRGLATGELFF	TRBD2	-	TRBV24-1	TRBJ2-2
TGTGCCAGCAGTTACCCCCTGGTCCAGGACCCTCTAACGTTGAACACTGAAGCTTTCTTT	CASSYPLVQDPLTLNTEAFF	-	few	TRBV6-5	TRBJ1-1
TGTGCCAGCAGTTGGGCGGGTGAGAACACTGAAGCTTTCTTT	CASSWAGENTEAFF	-	many	TRBV12-3/TRBV12-4	TRBJ1-1
TGTGCCAGCAGCCCGGGCGGTAGCTCCTACGAGCATTTT	CASSPGGSSYEHF	-	-	TRBV7-9	TRBJ1-5
TGTGCCAGCAGCCAGCGACAGGGGGTACTCGGCGAGCAGTACTTC	CASSQRQGVLGEQYF	TRBD1	-	TRBV7-2	TRBJ2-7
TGCGCCAGCAGCCCCAGGGGAACAAATCAGCCCCAGCATTTT	CASSPRGTNQPQHF	-	many	TRBV4-1	TRBJ1-5
TGTGCCACCAGCAGAGGGGTAGGGACGTATAATGAAAAACTGTTTTTT	CATSRGVGTYNEKLFF	-	once	TRBV15	TRBJ1-4
TGTGCCAGCAGCGCTAGTACGGGAAATTCACCCCTCCACTTT	CASSASTGNSPLHF	-	-	TRBV7-2	TRBJ1-6
TGTGCCAGCAGCTTAGCCGGGGGGGGCAGAGGTTCACCCCTCCACTTT	CASSLAGGGRGSPLHF	-	once	TRBV7-6	TRBJ1-6
TGTGCCAGCAGCGAAAACGAAATGGAGGCCTCGGAGACCCAGTACTTC	CASSENEMEASETQYF	-	many	TRBV11-1	TRBJ2-5
TGCGCCAGCATCTTCACAGACCGGGGTGGCTACACCTTC	CASIFTDRGGYTF	-	-	TRBV7-9	TRBJ1-2
TGCAGTGTGGGGACGGGCGAGCAGTACTTC	CSVGTGEQYF	-	-	TRBV20-1	TRBJ2-7
TGTGCCAGCAGCTTAGGACGTCACGGGAATTCACCCCTCCACTTT	CASSLGRHGNSPLHF	-	many	TRBV7-2	TRBJ1-6
TGCGCCAGCAGCCACGATAGCGGGAGAGACGAGCAGTACTTC	CASSHDSGRDEQYF	TRBD2	many	TRBV4-1	TRBJ2-7
TGTGCCAGCAGCGTTGGACAGGACTACGAGCAGTACTTC	CASSVGQDYEQYF	TRBD1	many	TRBV9	TRBJ2-7
TGTGCCAGCAGTTCTGAAGGGGGCTCAGGCACTGAAGCTTTCTTT	CASSSEGGSGTEAFF	TRBD1	many	TRBV2	TRBJ1-1
TGTGCCAGCAGCGTCCTCCGCGGGACCGGTACCACTGAAGCTTTCTTT	CASSVLRGTGTTEAFF	-	-	TRBV11-2	TRBJ1-1
TGTGCCAGCAGCCAAGGAGACTCCCACACTGAAGCTTTCTTT	CASSQGDSHTEAFF	-	-	TRBV3-1	TRBJ1-1
TGTGCCAGCAGCGCCGGGATGCGCCAAGAGACCCAGTACTTC	CASSAGMRQETQYF	-	-	TRBV28	TRBJ2-5
TGTGCCAGCAGTGCTGGGCAGAGTGGACCCACAGATACGCAGTATTTT	CASSAGQSGPTDTQYF	-	-	TRBV2	TRBJ2-3
TGTGCCAGCTCGGGGACTAGCGGGAAACACGAGCAGTACTTC	CASSGTSGKHEQYF	TRBD2	-	TRBV7-8	TRBJ2-7
TGCAGTGCTAGAGGCATATATTTT	CSARGIYF	-	-	TRBV20-1	TRBJ1-3
TGCAGTGCTAGATCCGGCTCTGGAAACACCATATATTTT	CSARSGSGNTIYF	-	many	TRBV20-1	TRBJ1-3
TGTGCCAGCAGCTTAAACCCCAGGGGCTCAGAGACCCAGTACTTC	CASSLNPRGSETQYF	-	-	TRBV2	TRBJ2-5
TGTGCCAGCAGCTTAGCGCATGGTGGGTTGGCTAGACAGCCCCAGCATTTT	CASSLAHGGLARQPQHF	-	-	TRBV12-1	TRBJ1-5
TGCGCCAGCTCCCTCCCCGGGACAGAGAACACTGAAGCTTTCTTT	CASSLPGTENTEAFF	TRBD1	once	TRBV10-2	TRBJ1-1
TGTGCCAGCAGGGCCGCCAGGGGAGCGGGAGGTGAAGAGACCCAGTACTTC	CASRAARGAGGEETQYF	TRBD2	many	TRBV7-2	TRBJ2-5
TGTGCCAGCAGGAGGCGGAATAATGAAAAACTGTTTTTT	CASRRRNNEKLFF	-	-	TRBV7-2	TRBJ1-4
TGTGCCAGCAGCCGTCCGACAGGGGTGGACGAGCAGTACTTC	CASSRPTGVDEQYF	TRBD1	-	TRBV7-9	TRBJ2-7
TGCAGTGCTAGGGGGGGCGGCCCCTCCTACGAGCAGTACTTC	CSARGGGPSYEQYF	-	-	TRBV20-1	TRBJ2-7
TGTGCCAGCAGTATACAGGGGCTAGGACAGCCCCAGCATTTT	CASSIQGLGQPQHF	TRBD1	many	TRBV2	TRBJ1-5
TGTGCCAGCAGCGTAGCGTCAGGGTCCGTACCCTACGAGCAGTACTTC	CASSVASGSVPYEQYF	-	-	TRBV11-2	TRBJ2-7
TGCAGTGCTGTAATATCCGGGAGCGAATTGGAGACCCAGTACTTC	CSAVISGSELETQYF	-	many	TRBV20-1	TRBJ2-5
TGCGCCAGCAGCTGGGAGGACGGTGAAAAACTGTTTTTT	CASSWEDGEKLFF	-	many	TRBV5-1	TRBJ1-4
TGTGCCTGGAGTGTGGGTCTGAGTGGCTACACCTTC	CAWSVGLSGYTF	-	many	TRBV30	TRBJ1-2
TGTGCCAGCAGCTTAGGACTAGCGGGAGGCGGGTTGTACTTC	CASSLGLAGGGLYF	TRBD2	once	TRBV7-2	TRBJ2-7
TGTGCCAGCAGCTTACTAGCGGGCAATAATTCACCCCTCCACTTT	CASSLLAGNNSPLHF	-	-	TRBV11-2	TRBJ1-6
TGCGCCAGCAGGGGACTAGCGGGAGTCGAGCAGTACTTC	CASRGLAGVEQYF	TRBD2	many	TRBV5-1	TRBJ2-7
TGTGCCAGCAGCTTTATGGACGGCGAAAAACTGTTTTTT	CASSFMDGEKLFF	-	-	TRBV7-9	TRBJ1-4